Listed below are T cell receptor beta chains from one sample, sequenced in a study of T cell changes during pregnancy in multiple sclerosis. TCRdb keeps only in-frame clones here, not all; method: immunoSEQ multiplex PCR. The sample gives roughly 47,000 clones, roughly nine tenths of which show up once; around 8% is in the top ten. Here the sequenced sample was CD8+ T cells from peripheral blood mononuclear cells, taken in the second trimester of pregnancy. These receptors were obtained from a female donor with multiple sclerosis, enrolled in a pregnancy study. The CDR3 runs from the conserved cysteine through the conserved F or W. The size of a clone is reported for some rows only, either as once, few or many, or as a class for expanded clones.

clone_size,j_call,v_call,cdr3_aa
once,TRBJ1-1,TRBV28,CASSLEQGYTEAFF
NA,TRBJ2-7,TRBV7-9,CASSSSGITYEQYF
NA,TRBJ1-2,TRBV6-4,CASRQTGTGDYYGYTF
NA,TRBJ1-2,TRBV10-3,CAISDLDEGQDYGYTF
NA,TRBJ2-7,TRBV10-3,CAISEAVALYEQYF
NA,TRBJ2-7,TRBV5-6,CASSYNLDVTGKVYEQYF
NA,TRBJ2-5,TRBV7-9,CASSPAGRGGPETQYF
NA,TRBJ2-5,TRBV5-1,CASSASGGAGETQYF
few,TRBJ1-5,TRBV28,CASSLGLRGNQPQHF
few,TRBJ2-1,TRBV28,CASRPPGGSNEQFF
NA,TRBJ2-7,TRBV23-1,CASRHREGTYEQYF
NA,TRBJ1-2,TRBV10-3,CAITTGRGYTF
once,TRBJ1-5,TRBV5-5,CASRLGQGMHQPQHF
once,TRBJ2-7,TRBV5-6,CASSSTSGAAYEQYF
NA,TRBJ2-5,TRBV4-1,CASSQDAAGEETQYF
NA,TRBJ2-7,TRBV10-3,CAIRDRDSYEQYF
NA,TRBJ1-5,TRBV30,CAWSVSFRQPQHF
NA,TRBJ2-1,TRBV27,CASSLEGWGGDNEQFF
NA,TRBJ1-4,TRBV19,CASSPPTGVLNEKLFF